The clone carrying this TCR beta chain was counted once. Sequencing used immunoSEQ multiplex PCR; TCRdb keeps in-frame clones, though not all of them. The sample has some 77,000 clones, 96% seen once; the top ten hold roughly 0.35%. Trimming cost V 0 bases and J 11 bases, with 8 bases left between them. This CDR3 has 11 residues. Germline V gene lookup returns CDR1 DFQATT and CDR2 SNEGSKA (reference sequence). This sample is drawn from a study of technical replicates of blood from a handful of donors. Sequencing used T cells isolated from PBMCs. The clonotype comes from a human donor in good health. The rearrangement joins TRBV20-1 to TRBJ1-5, with D unresolved. The CDR3 here is CSARDMSSQHF. DNA for the CDR3: TGCAGTGCTAGAGATATGTCTTCCCAGCATTTT.